The 19 T cell receptor beta chains reported below all come from one sample, sequenced in a study of cytomegalovirus exposure and HLA in healthy donors. The data were produced by immunoSEQ multiplex PCR, yet TCRdb's version contains in-frame clones alone and is incomplete. The sample lists about 82,000 clones, 85% to 95% seen once, with about 0.7% in the top ten. Sequencing was done on a sample of PBMCs. The receptors were sampled from a man between 18 and 29 years old in good health and CMV-seronegative.

The table lists this clone with a few counts. V gene TRBV27 combines with J gene TRBJ2-7, with 10 bases that match TRBD1. Looked up from germline, CDR1 is MNHEY and CDR2 is SMNVEV (reference sequence). This CDR3 comprises 16 residues. J gave up 5 bases and V 3 bases, and 10 bases lay outside the gene matches. CDR3 residues: CASSFHPGQGRDEQYF. In DNA, the CDR3 is TGTGCCAGCAGTTTCCACCCGGGACAGGGGAGGGACGAGCAGTACTTC.

Only one count was recorded for this clone. This rearrangement joins TRBV19 to TRBJ2-3; D unresolved. V lost 4 bases and J 1 base, leaving 15 bases between the germline ends. The CDR3 has 16 residues. Per the germline V gene, CDR1 is LNHDA and CDR2 is SQIVND (reference sequence). CDR3 coding DNA: TGTGCCAGTAGTACAACCCGCGTGGTGGGCACAGATACGCAGTATTTT. Residues: CASSTTRVVGTDTQYF. The full variable domain, completed using reference TRBV19 and TRBJ2-3, is DGGITQSPKYLFRKEGQNVTLSCEQNLNHDAMYWYRQDPGQGLRLIYYSQIVNDFQKGDIAEGYSVSREKKESFPLTVTSAQKNPTAFYLCASSTTRVVGTDTQYFGPGTRLTVL.

The gene calls are TRBV4-1 and TRBJ2-3; a possible D gene is TRBD2 (5 bases). This CDR3 has 15 amino acids. V lost 4 bases and J lost 0, with 11 bases in between. Germline CDR1 is MGHRA and CDR2 is YSYEKL. CDR3 sequence: CASSRQDSSTDTQYF. The CDR3 nucleotides read TGCGCCAGCAGCCGGCAGGACTCTAGCACAGATACGCAGTATTTT.

The J gene is TRBJ2-7, the V gene TRBV27; 8 positions match TRBD1. Germline trimming cut 3 bases from V and 3 bases from J; bases unmatched to any gene: 7. CDR3 length: 15 residues. Germline CDR1 MNHEY, CDR2 SMNVEV (reference sequence). The DNA of the CDR3 is TGTGCCAGCAGTTTGTTCCGGGACAGGTTCTACGAGCAGTACTTC. It is translated as CASSLFRDRFYEQYF.

This chain connects TRBV6-1 to TRBJ1-2, with 11 bases matching TRBD1. The CDR3 length is 15 residues. J gave up 4 bases and V 1 base, and 2 bases lay outside the gene matches. The V gene's germline CDR1 is MNHNS and CDR2 SASEGT. CDR3 in amino acids: CASSEGTGGGYGYTF. The DNA for the CDR3 is TGTGCCAGCAGTGAAGGGACAGGGGGCGGCTATGGCTACACCTTC.

J is TRBJ1-2 and V is TRBV5-6; 7 nucleotides align to TRBD1. The V gene end was trimmed by 4 bases and the J gene end by 5 bases; junction bases not matched to a gene: 8. The CDR3 has 14 residues. The germline V gene has CDR1 SGHDT and CDR2 YYEEEE. The CDR3 loop reads CASSSTGVGYGYTF. In DNA form, the CDR3 reads TGTGCCAGCAGCAGCACAGGGGTAGGGTATGGCTACACCTTC. Looking up the rest from reference TRBV5-6 and TRBJ1-2 gives the full variable domain: DAGVTQSPTHLIKTRGQQVTLRCSPKSGHDTVSWYQQALGQGPQFIFQYYEEEERQRGNFPDRFSGHQFPNYSSELNVNALLLGDSALYLCASSSTGVGYGYTFGSGTRLTVV.

The chain has TRBV19 and TRBJ1-1, with D possibly matching TRBD1 (5 bases). CDR3 length: 16 amino acids. Germline CDR1 reads LNHDA; CDR2 reads SQIVND (reference sequence). Trimming removed 0 bases from V and 0 bases from J, with 11 bases in between. CDR3 protein: CASSIDRGLMNTEAFF. The CDR3 DNA reads as TGTGCCAGTAGTATAGATCGGGGACTGATGAACACTGAAGCTTTCTTT.

In this sample, this clone turned up once. The chain joins TRBV7-9 to TRBJ2-1; 8 bases agree with TRBD2. Per the germline V gene, CDR1 is SEHNR and CDR2 is FQNEAQ (reference sequence). The CDR3 sequence is 14 residues long. V gave up 5 bases and J gave up 4 bases; unmatched junction bases: 4. In nucleotides, the CDR3 is TGTGCCAGCAGCCCGGGGGGGTCTTACAATGAGCAGTTCTTC. This encodes CASSPGGSYNEQFF.

The chain links TRBV19 to TRBJ2-7, with 10 bases aligning to TRBD1. Unmatched junction bases numbered 3, after V lost 5 bases and J lost 2 bases. Germline-derived CDR1 and CDR2 are LNHDA and SQIVND (reference sequence). The CDR3 is 14 residues long. In DNA, the CDR3 is TGTGCCAGTAGTGAGACAGGGGGCGCCTACGAGCAGTACTTC. Its protein is CASSETGGAYEQYF.

The rearrangement uses TRBV4-2 and TRBJ2-5; 8 positions agree with TRBD1. This CDR3 region has 15 residues. Per the germline V gene, CDR1 is LGHNA and CDR2 is YNFKEQ. Losses at the gene ends were 4 bases for V and 2 bases for J; bases not matched to a gene: 6. CDR3 residues: CASSPPTGGQETQYF. Here the CDR3 DNA reads TGTGCCAGCAGCCCCCCAACAGGGGGTCAAGAGACCCAGTACTTC.

The rearrangement joins TRBV30 to TRBJ1-1, with D perhaps matching TRBD1 (5 bases). CDR3 length: 14 residues. Trimming shortened V by 5 bases and J by 3 bases, and 16 bases separated the two germline ends. Germline V CDR1 and CDR2: GTSNPN, SVGIG (reference sequence). For the CDR3, the DNA is TGTGCCTGGGAGGTCAGGGTAGGGGACACTGAAGCTTTCTTT. It translates to CAWEVRVGDTEAFF.

The chain is built from TRBV7-8 and TRBJ1-2; 7 bases are a match to TRBD1. V lost 1 base to trimming and J lost 2 bases; unmatched junction nucleotides: 4. The CDR3 length is 15 residues. Germline V gene sequence: CDR1 SGHVS, CDR2 FQNEAQ. The CDR3 loop is CASSLVRGQNYGYTF. CDR3 coding DNA: TGTGCCAGCAGCTTAGTGCGGGGACAGAACTATGGCTACACCTTC.

The chain uses TRBV19 and TRBJ1-2; TRBD1 might be the D (5 bases). This CDR3 is 15 amino acids long. From germline, CDR1 is LNHDA and CDR2 SQIVND (reference sequence). The V end lost 3 bases, the J end lost 2 bases, and 13 bases lay between the germline ends. CDR3 sequence: CASSIVAGGNYGYTF. CDR3 DNA: TGTGCCAGTAGTATTGTAGCTGGGGGGAACTATGGCTACACCTTC.

The chain has TRBV19 and TRBJ1-2; D call uncertain. CDR1 and CDR2 (germline): LNHDA, SQIVND (reference sequence). This CDR3 has 14 amino acids. V was shortened by 1 base and J by 1 base, with 7 bases between the two germline ends. The CDR3: CASSIGAGNYGYTF. The CDR3 DNA reads TGTGCCAGTAGTATAGGCGCAGGTAACTATGGCTACACCTTC.

The rearrangement links TRBV7-9 to TRBJ2-3; 8 bases match TRBD2. Trimming cost V 6 bases and J 3 bases; bases outside gene matches: 5. CDR1 and CDR2 from the germline V gene are SEHNR and FQNEAQ (reference sequence). CDR3 size: 14 residues. In nucleotides, the CDR3 is TGTGCCAGCAGATCCGGGGGGGCGACAGATACGCAGTATTTT. It specifies CASRSGGATDTQYF.

The J gene is TRBJ1-2, the V gene TRBV4-2; D unclear. CDR1 LGHNA and CDR2 YNFKEQ come from the germline V gene. Trimming left V 7 bases short and J 4 bases short, with 13 bases between. The CDR3 has 13 amino acids. The CDR3 region has the DNA TGTGCCAGCAAAGTCGGGGAGAGCTATGGCTACACCTTC. Translation: CASKVGESYGYTF.

CDR3 in DNA: TGTGCCAGTAGACAGGGAGCTAACTATGGCTACACCTTC. It is translated as CASRQGANYGYTF. The chain joins TRBV7-9 to TRBJ1-2; 7 bases are a match to TRBD1. The length of the CDR3 is 13 residues. The trim removed 9 bases at V and 0 bases at J, leaving 4 bases unmatched. CDR1 SEHNR and CDR2 FQNEAQ come from the germline V gene (reference sequence). Full variable domain (outside the CDR3, taken from reference TRBV7-9 and TRBJ1-2): DTGVSQNPRHKITKRGQNVTFRCDPISEHNRLYWYRQTLGQGPEFLTYFQNEAQLEKSRLLSDRFSAERPKGSFSTLEIQRTEQGDSAMYLCASRQGANYGYTFGSGTRLTVV.

The chain employs TRBV12-5 and TRBJ1-5; TRBD1 aligns across 12 bases. The CDR3 consists of 18 residues. Germline V lookup: CDR1 LGHNT, CDR2 FRNRAP. The junction had 9 bases not matched to a gene; V was cut back by 4 bases and J by 2 bases. CDR3 in amino acids: CASGSRTGTGGGNQPQHF. The CDR3, as DNA: TGTGCTAGTGGTTCCCGTACCGGGACAGGGGGCGGCAATCAGCCCCAGCATTTT. Full variable domain (remainder filled in from reference TRBV12-5 and TRBJ1-5): DARVTQTPRHKVTEMGQEVTMRCQPILGHNTVFWYRQTMMQGLELLAYFRNRAPLDDSGMPKDRFSAEMPDATLATLKIQPSEPRDSAVYFCASGSRTGTGGGNQPQHFGDGTRLSIL.

The chain has TRBV19 and TRBJ2-1; 8 nucleotides agree with TRBD2. Unmatched junction bases numbered 8, after V lost 3 bases and J lost 4 bases. The germline V gene encodes CDR1 LNHDA and CDR2 SQIVND (reference sequence). The CDR3 has 16 residues. CDR3 protein: CASSITSGHTYNEQFF. CDR3 coding DNA: TGTGCCAGTAGTATTACTAGCGGACATACTTACAATGAGCAGTTCTTC.